These T cell receptor beta chains were read from a single sample in a study of blood T cell repertoires in COVID-19. TCRdb keeps only in-frame clones here, not all; method: immunoSEQ multiplex PCR. Of a few hundred thousand clones detected, 88% appear once; the ten largest clones hold 1.5% to 2%. Sequenced material: PBMCs or T cells enriched from blood (not recorded which). The receptor set was obtained from a woman between 40 and 50 years old who had recovered from COVID-19. CDR3s leave out the opening cysteine and the closing phenylalanine or tryptophan. The D gene is left open where the match is weak. Clone size is stated in some rows and not others, as once, few, many or a class when expanded.

V	size	J	D	CDR3
TRBV7-9	.	TRBJ2-3	.	ASSLSSPADTQY
TRBV21-1	.	TRBJ1-2	.	ASSNGTGCVYGYT
TRBV11-2	.	TRBJ2-6	TRBD2	ASSLGLGSGIAGANVLT
TRBV9	.	TRBJ2-3	TRBD2	ASSVDGTSQDTQY
TRBV19	.	TRBJ1-2	.	ASWGRDTRYGYT
TRBV5-1	.	TRBJ2-7	.	ASSLGRGSYEQY
TRBV9	.	TRBJ2-3	.	ASSVDQGTVITDTQY
TRBV7-2	.	TRBJ1-5	TRBD1	ASSLGGQPPKN
TRBV7-2	.	TRBJ1-1	.	ASSLGWGGTEAF
TRBV9	once	TRBJ2-1	TRBD2	ASSKGLVSTNEQF
TRBV7-2	.	TRBJ1-4	TRBD1	ASSSRQGGGEKLF
TRBV19	.	TRBJ1-1	.	ASSSRGFTEAF
TRBV5-1	.	TRBJ1-5	TRBD1	ASSLETGGGRDNQPQH
TRBV13	.	TRBJ2-2	.	ASSSDSTNTGELF
TRBV4-1	once	TRBJ2-2	.	ASSSRVLNTGELF
TRBV7-9	.	TRBJ1-3	.	ASSLIGASLVSGNTIY
TRBV11-2	.	TRBJ1-1	TRBD1	ASSPTGSGTEAF
TRBV18	.	TRBJ1-5	TRBD1	ASSMGQGDQPQH
TRBV5-1	.	TRBJ1-1	.	ASSVDTQRTEAF
TRBV7-2	.	TRBJ1-2	.	ASSPQGNYGYT
TRBV5-1	.	TRBJ2-2	.	ASSLQGWMSTGELF
TRBV9	.	TRBJ2-1	TRBD2	ASSVGFSGRPYNEQF
TRBV18	.	TRBJ2-5	.	ASSPGGGETQY
TRBV18	.	TRBJ2-7	.	ASSLLGSRGPYEQY
TRBV4-3	few	TRBJ2-5	.	ASSQDLGREKTQY
TRBV7-2	.	TRBJ1-3	TRBD1	ASSSGQGNTIY
TRBV30	.	TRBJ1-4	.	AWSVGRATNEKLF
TRBV10-1	.	TRBJ2-1	TRBD2	ASSDLAGDDEQF
TRBV25-1	few	TRBJ1-1	.	ASSEYSSTANTEAF